These T cell receptor beta chains were read from a single sample in a study of T cells in Graves' hyperthyroidism and ophthalmopathy. From the multiplex PCR reads, TCRdb called clonotypes with MiXCR, one entry per CDR3 protein. The sample holds over 250,000 distinct CDR3 sequences, less than 30% seen once. Material for sequencing was blood. All receptors come from a man aged 40-49 years with Graves' hyperthyroidism that later progressed to Graves' ophthalmopathy. The CDR3 runs from the conserved cysteine through the conserved F or W. D genes are given only for firm matches. Clone sizes are given selectively: once, few, many, or a class where the clone is expanded.

clone size,V gene,J gene,D gene,CDR3 protein,CDR3 DNA
few,TRBV5-1,TRBJ2-2,TRBD2,CASSHEPGLAGTGELFF,TGCGCCAGCAGCCACGAACCTGGACTAGCTGGTACCGGGGAGCTGTTTTTT
many,TRBV28,TRBJ1-2,.,CASSRTVYGYTF,TGTGCCAGCAGCCGGACAGTCTATGGCTACACCTTC
many,TRBV12-3/TRBV12-4,TRBJ1-2,TRBD1,CASRNRGGYTF,TGTGCCAGCAGAAACAGGGGCGGCTACACCTTC
many,TRBV7-8,TRBJ2-7,TRBD1,CASSLGQGFHEQYF,TGTGCCAGCAGCTTAGGACAGGGATTTCACGAGCAGTACTTC
many,TRBV20-1,TRBJ2-7,.,CSARDTVLGEQYF,TGCAGTGCTAGAGATACCGTCCTAGGCGAGCAGTACTTC
many,TRBV20-1,TRBJ1-1,TRBD1,CSARGGQGNTEAFF,TGCAGTGCTAGAGGAGGACAGGGGAACACTGAAGCTTTCTTT
many,TRBV6-1,TRBJ1-3,.,CASSRKSGLSGNTIYF,TGTGCCAGCAGTAGAAAATCGGGGCTCTCTGGAAACACCATATATTTT
many,TRBV12-3/TRBV12-4,TRBJ1-5,.,CASSRGAVSAPPYQPQHF,TGTGCCAGCAGCCGGGGGGCTGTGTCCGCTCCACCATATCAGCCCCAGCATTTT
many,TRBV9,TRBJ2-5,.,CASSVVSQETQYF,TGTGCCAGCAGCGTCGTATCCCAAGAGACCCAGTACTTC
many,TRBV9,TRBJ1-1,.,CASSVEGNTEAFF,TGTGCCAGCAGCGTAGAGGGGAACACTGAAGCTTTCTTT
.,TRBV20-1,TRBJ2-2,.,CSARDFGKNTGELFF,TGCAGTGCTAGAGATTTCGGGAAGAACACCGGGGAGCTGTTTTTT
many,TRBV19,TRBJ1-2,.,CASSTGANYGYTF,TGTGCCAGTAGTACGGGGGCGAACTATGGCTACACCTTC
many,TRBV2,TRBJ1-2,.,CASTAGLGYTF,TGTGCCAGCACCGCAGGGTTAGGCTACACCTTC
many,TRBV4-2,TRBJ2-7,.,CASSQEGYYEQYF,TGTGCCAGCAGCCAAGAGGGGTACTACGAGCAGTACTTC
few,TRBV12-3/TRBV12-4,TRBJ2-5,.,CASNSGVETQYF,TGTGCCAGCAACAGCGGAGTGGAGACCCAGTACTTC
many,TRBV13,TRBJ2-5,.,CASSLNRETQYF,TGTGCCAGCAGCTTAAATCGAGAGACCCAGTACTTC
many,TRBV24-1,TRBJ1-2,.,CATSDGVFYGYTF,TGTGCCACCAGTGATGGGGTTTTCTATGGCTACACCTTC
many,TRBV6-1,TRBJ2-2,TRBD2,CASSDPGTSANTGELFF,TGTGCCAGCAGTGATCCCGGGACTAGCGCGAACACCGGGGAGCTGTTTTTT
many,TRBV28,TRBJ2-5,TRBD2,CASRPGTSGRQETQYF,TGTGCCAGCAGACCCGGGACTAGCGGGCGACAAGAGACCCAGTACTTC
many,TRBV9,TRBJ2-7,TRBD2,CASSPGLAGGAYEQYF,TGTGCCAGCAGCCCAGGACTAGCGGGAGGCGCCTACGAGCAGTACTTC
.,TRBV15,TRBJ1-5,.,CATGAEQGSYQPQHF,TGTGCCACCGGCGCGGAGCAGGGAAGCTACCAGCCCCAGCATTTT
many,TRBV6-2/TRBV6-3,TRBJ2-7,TRBD1,CASRTGFNEQYF,TGTGCCAGCAGGACAGGGTTCAACGAGCAGTACTTC